The rows below give T cell receptor beta chains drawn from one sample of a study of blood T cells in healthy people across ages. One entry per CDR3 protein, called by TCRdb with MiXCR from the 5' RACE reads. Of some 790,000 distinct CDR3 sequences in the sample, more than 25% were seen once. The sample comprised blood. The receptors were sampled from a woman older than 75 in good health. The CDR3 runs from the conserved cysteine through the conserved F or W. A D gene is named only where the DNA matches it firmly. Expanded clones are given a class, and other clones once, few, many or no size at all.

TRBJ2-5,once,TRBV12-3/TRBV12-4,-,CASSWTGRERYF,TGTGCCAGCAGTTGGACAGGGAGGGAGCGGTACTTC
TRBJ2-1,few,TRBV18,TRBD2,CASSPIAGEYNEQFF,TGTGCCAGCTCACCTATAGCGGGGGAGTACAATGAGCAGTTCTTC
TRBJ2-3,many,TRBV6-2/TRBV6-3,-,CASSFGGPHMDTQYF,TGTGCCAGCAGCTTCGGGGGGCCTCATATGGATACGCAGTATTTT
TRBJ2-7,-,TRBV29-1,-,CSVGLDYEQYF,TGCAGCGTGGGGTTAGATTACGAGCAGTACTTC
TRBJ2-3,many,TRBV29-1,-,CSVAPTWTATDTQYF,TGCAGCGTTGCCCCAACCTGGACAGCCACAGATACGCAGTATTTT
TRBJ2-3,-,TRBV6-1,TRBD2,CASNKKTSGRGSDTQYF,TGTGCCAGCAACAAAAAGACTAGCGGGAGGGGTTCAGATACGCAGTATTTT
TRBJ2-3,-,TRBV30,-,CAWREGGTTDTQYF,TGTGCCTGGAGAGAAGGCGGAACCACAGATACGCAGTATTTT
TRBJ1-5,few,TRBV6-2/TRBV6-3,-,CASSLLRNQPQHF,TGTGCCAGCAGTTTACTGCGCAATCAGCCCCAGCATTTT
TRBJ1-1,few,TRBV3-1,-,CASSPGTVAAFF,TGTGCCAGCAGTCCCGGGACGGTCGCAGCTTTCTTT
TRBJ2-5,many,TRBV6-2/TRBV6-3,TRBD2,CASSPLGGGETQYF,TGTGCCAGCAGTCCCCTTGGGGGGGGAGAGACCCAGTACTTC
TRBJ2-7,-,TRBV27,-,CASSFRQFNEQYF,TGTGCCAGCAGTTTCCGACAGTTCAATGAGCAGTACTTC
TRBJ2-5,many,TRBV6-2/TRBV6-3,-,CASSPRQFQETQYF,TGTGCCAGCAGCCCTAGACAGTTCCAAGAGACCCAGTACTTC
TRBJ2-1,many,TRBV4-3,TRBD2,CASSLSGGKAEQFF,TGCGCCAGCAGCCTTAGCGGGGGTAAGGCTGAGCAGTTCTTC
TRBJ1-1,many,TRBV7-2,TRBD1,CASSLRPGTGFVEAFF,TGTGCCAGCAGCCTCCGGCCCGGGACAGGGTTCGTTGAAGCTTTCTTT
TRBJ1-2,-,TRBV18,-,CASSTDYGYTF,TGTGCCAGCTCAACTGACTATGGCTACACCTTC
TRBJ2-1,many,TRBV29-1,-,CSVDETGYNEQFF,TGCAGCGTCGATGAAACAGGGTACAATGAGCAGTTCTTC
TRBJ2-5,many,TRBV6-2/TRBV6-3,TRBD1,CATERDRQETQYF,TGTGCCACCGAAAGGGACAGACAAGAGACCCAGTACTTC
TRBJ1-2,-,TRBV7-9,-,CASSLEMGSPGDGYTF,TGTGCCAGCAGCTTAGAAATGGGAAGTCCGGGCGATGGCTACACCTTC
TRBJ2-7,-,TRBV18,-,CASSRALDSSYNEQYF,TGTGCCAGCTCAAGGGCGCTGGACAGCTCCTACAATGAGCAGTACTTC
TRBJ2-3,many,TRBV27,TRBD2,CASSQRLAGTDTQYF,TGTGCCAGCAGCCAAAGACTAGCGGGCACAGATACGCAGTATTTT
TRBJ2-5,few,TRBV2,-,CASRYLDVTEQYF,TGTGCCAGCAGGTATCTAGATGTCACTGAGCAGTACTTC
TRBJ2-1,few,TRBV12-3/TRBV12-4,-,CANSSRYNEQFF,TGTGCCAACAGTTCACGGTACAATGAGCAGTTCTTC
TRBJ1-1,-,TRBV10-1,TRBD1,CASHPPREGQGAGEAFF,TGCGCCAGCCACCCGCCCCGAGAGGGACAGGGGGCCGGTGAAGCTTTCTTT
TRBJ2-5,-,TRBV11-2,-,CASTPLGRRETQYF,TGTGCCAGCACCCCCTTGGGGAGACGAGAGACCCAGTACTTC
TRBJ2-1,-,TRBV7-2,-,CASSQYRARNEQFF,TGTGCCAGCAGCCAATACAGGGCTCGGAATGAGCAGTTCTTC
TRBJ2-1,few,TRBV6-1,TRBD1,CASTRDSYNEQFF,TGTGCCAGCACTAGGGACAGTTACAATGAGCAGTTCTTC
TRBJ1-5,-,TRBV18,TRBD1,CASSPSDRLNQPPHF,TGTGCCAGCTCACCCTCGGACAGGTTAAATCAGCCCCCGCATTTT
TRBJ1-2,-,TRBV11-3,-,CASSFSGGTYGYTF,TGTGCCAGCAGCTTCTCTGGGGGGACCTATGGCTACACCTTC
TRBJ1-2,few,TRBV6-5,-,CASRGEVADGYTF,TGTGCCAGCAGAGGGGAAGTGGCAGATGGCTACACCTTC
TRBJ1-2,many,TRBV7-2,TRBD1,CASSIQGAQYGYTF,TGTGCCAGCAGCATACAGGGGGCGCAGTATGGCTACACCTTC
TRBJ2-1,few,TRBV20-1,-,CSARRQAYNEQFF,TGCAGTGCTAGACGGCAGGCTTACAATGAGCAGTTCTTC
TRBJ2-7,-,TRBV5-4,TRBD1,CASSLKTGVQEQYF,TGTGCCAGCAGCTTAAAGACAGGGGTGCAAGAGCAGTACTTC
TRBJ2-6,many,TRBV5-1,-,CASSLAAGSGANVLTF,TGCGCCAGCAGCTTGGCCGCAGGTTCTGGGGCCAACGTCCTGACTTTC
TRBJ1-1,-,TRBV7-2,-,CASSLVVGAMSNTEAFF,TGTGCCAGCAGCTTAGTCGTAGGCGCTATGAGTAACACTGAAGCTTTCTTT
TRBJ2-4,few,TRBV6-2/TRBV6-3,-,CASSLERTGLQYF,TGTGCCAGCAGCCTGGAAAGAACGGGGCTTCAGTACTTC
TRBJ2-3,many,TRBV14,-,CASSEAGTDTQYF,TGTGCCAGCTCGGAGGCGGGCACAGATACGCAGTATTTT
TRBJ2-5,-,TRBV6-2/TRBV6-3,TRBD2,CASSYTLLRGGHQETQYF,TGTGCCAGCAGTTATACCCTTCTCCGGGGGGGACATCAAGAGACCCAGTACTTC
TRBJ1-5,many,TRBV6-2/TRBV6-3,TRBD1,CASSYPDRGKGIQPQHF,TGTGCCAGCAGTTACCCAGACAGGGGAAAAGGAATTCAGCCCCAGCATTTT
TRBJ1-6,-,TRBV7-6,-,CASSLSGTDTSPLHF,TGTGCCAGCAGCCTCTCCGGGACTGATACTTCACCCCTCCACTTT
TRBJ2-1,-,TRBV7-2,-,CASSFRLETQFF,TGTGCCAGCAGCTTCAGGCTCGAGACCCAGTTCTTC
TRBJ2-7,-,TRBV20-1,TRBD1,CSARRDRVSYEQYF,TGCAGTGCTAGAAGGGACAGGGTCTCCTACGAGCAGTACTTC
TRBJ2-7,many,TRBV7-2,TRBD1,CASSLVGDRADEQYF,TGTGCCAGCAGCTTAGTGGGGGACAGGGCCGACGAGCAGTACTTC
TRBJ1-2,-,TRBV7-2,TRBD1,CATSEPDRDYGYTF,TGTGCCACCAGTGAACCTGACAGGGACTATGGCTACACCTTC
TRBJ1-5,-,TRBV7-9,TRBD1,CASSGTGDHQPQHF,TGTGCCAGCAGCGGTACAGGGGATCATCAGCCCCAGCATTTT
TRBJ1-6,few,TRBV30,-,CAWDSASSYNSPLHF,TGTGCCTGGGACAGTGCTAGCTCCTATAATTCACCCCTCCACTTT
TRBJ1-4,few,TRBV12-3/TRBV12-4,-,CASSLVGTHEKLFF,TGTGCCAGCAGTTTAGTCGGGACGCATGAAAAACTGTTTTTT
TRBJ2-2,-,TRBV7-9,-,CASSPQGQELFF,TGTGCCAGCAGCCCCCAGGGACAGGAGCTGTTTTTT
TRBJ1-1,-,TRBV20-1,-,CSASWGVGRNTEAFF,TGCAGTGCTAGTTGGGGCGTAGGGAGGAACACTGAAGCTTTCTTT
TRBJ2-3,many,TRBV6-1,TRBD2,CASRLGLATDTQYF,TGTGCCAGCAGGCTGGGACTAGCCACAGATACGCAGTATTTT
TRBJ2-5,few,TRBV5-1,TRBD2,CASSLAPAGGEEPQYF,TGCGCCAGCAGCTTGGCCCCGGCCGGGGGGGAAGAGCCCCAGTACTTC
TRBJ2-5,many,TRBV29-1,-,CSVEPRRSQETQYF,TGCAGCGTTGAACCTAGGCGGTCCCAAGAGACCCAGTACTTC